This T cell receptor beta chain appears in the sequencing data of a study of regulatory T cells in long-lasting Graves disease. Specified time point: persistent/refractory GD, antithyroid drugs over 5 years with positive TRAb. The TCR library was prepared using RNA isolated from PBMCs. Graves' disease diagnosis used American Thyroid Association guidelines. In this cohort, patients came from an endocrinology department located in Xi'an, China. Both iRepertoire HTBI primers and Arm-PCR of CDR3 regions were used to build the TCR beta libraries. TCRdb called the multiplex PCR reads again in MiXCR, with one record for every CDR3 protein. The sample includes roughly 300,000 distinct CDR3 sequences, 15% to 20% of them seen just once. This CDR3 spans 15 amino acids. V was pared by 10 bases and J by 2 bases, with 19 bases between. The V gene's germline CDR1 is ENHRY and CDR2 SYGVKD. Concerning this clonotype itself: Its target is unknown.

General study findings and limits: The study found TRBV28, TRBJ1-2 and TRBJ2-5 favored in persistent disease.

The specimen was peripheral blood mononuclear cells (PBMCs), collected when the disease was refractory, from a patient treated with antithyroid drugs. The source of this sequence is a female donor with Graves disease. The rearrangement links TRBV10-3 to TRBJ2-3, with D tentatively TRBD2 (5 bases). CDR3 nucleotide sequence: TGTGCCACTAACCCGACCATGGACTCCACAGATACGCAGTATTTT. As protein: CATNPTMDSTDTQYF.